A single T cell receptor (beta chain) is shown here with its context. Profiled with immunoSEQ multiplex PCR; TCRdb holds only in-frame clones, not every one. The sample has approximately 2,000,000 clones, roughly 90% seen once. This sample was included in a study of shared clonotypes between healthy human individuals. The CDR3 sequence is 14 residues long. V lost 4 bases to trimming and J lost 3 bases, with 11 bases between them. Germline loops: CDR1 SGHNT, CDR2 YYREEE (reference sequence). The chain links TRBV5-4 to TRBJ2-1; D assignment may be TRBD1 or TRBD2 (5 bases each). The TCR comes from a young man in good health. Some clones in this sample may be carry-over from other donors' samples. Sequencing used naive CD4+ T cells from PBMCs. Subset described: CD45RA+ positively selected. CDR3: CASSGGRYYNEQFF. As DNA, the CDR3 is TGTGCCAGCAGCGGGGGACGGTACTACAATGAGCAGTTCTTC.